This TCR beta chain is drawn from a study of regulatory T cells in long-lasting Graves disease. About the research overall: Freshly diagnosed Graves' patients had used antithyroid drugs for under 3 months.

Sample time point: newly diagnosed GD, antithyroid drugs for less than 3 months. The TCR library was made from RNA that had been extracted from PBMCs in TRIzol. The CDR3 runs 13 residues. V shed 4 bases and J shed 5 bases, with 9 bases lying between them. Germline V gene lookup returns CDR1 SNHLY and CDR2 FYNNEI. Sequencing libraries for TCR beta were prepared with iRepertoire HTBI primers and Arm-PCR of CDR3 regions. TCRdb ran MiXCR on the multiplex PCR reads and lists one entry per CDR3 protein. The table records a few hundred thousand distinct CDR3 sequences, about 15% of them present only once. This clonotype was counted ten times or more. The data also belong to a second study, concerning T cells in Graves' hyperthyroidism and ophthalmopathy.

This sequence originates from a woman aged 50 to 65 with Graves disease. The sample in question was peripheral blood mononuclear cells (PBMCs), obtained at new diagnosis, from a patient treated with antithyroid drugs. The gene calls are TRBV2 and TRBJ1-5; possible D gene TRBD1, 5 bases. CDR3 sequence reads: CASSVSGDQPQHF. The CDR3 DNA reads TGTGCCAGCAGTGTGTCGGGGGATCAGCCCCAGCATTTT.